Shown below are 25 T cell receptor beta chains from a single sample sequenced in a study of graft-versus-host responses after intestinal transplantation. Intraepithelial plus lamina propria lymphocytes were released by processing graft tissue. TCRdb's table, derived via immunoSEQ multiplex PCR, lists solely in-frame clones and lacks some. Found here are 60,000 to 65,000 clones, about nine tenths of them singletons; the top ten hold 1.5% to 2%. Material: ileum tissue, obtained around 350 days after transplant. The receptor set was obtained from a human patient who received an intestinal transplant, so some T cells may come from the graft donor.

The rearrangement uses TRBV4-2 and TRBJ2-3; D gene uncertain. Per the germline V gene, CDR1 is LGHNA and CDR2 is YNFKEQ. This CDR3 is built from 12 residues. Between the trimmed V and J ends, which lost 3 bases and 1 base, there was a span of 2 bases. The CDR3 sequence: CASSHRTDTQYF. The CDR3 DNA reads as TGTGCCAGCAGCCACCGCACAGATACGCAGTATTTT.

Comment on this clone: The same CDR3 arises from other DNA sequences in this sample as well. The J gene is TRBJ1-1, the V gene TRBV6-5; D unclear. The CDR3 has 14 amino acids. V was cut by 1 base and J by 8 bases, with 14 bases left in between. Germline V gene data show CDR1 as MNHEY and CDR2 as SVGAGI. The CDR3 spells CASSYFGARGEAFF. The CDR3 DNA reads TGTGCCAGCAGTTACTTCGGTGCGAGAGGGGAAGCTTTCTTT.

The rearrangement links TRBV5-1 to TRBJ2-4; 8 nucleotides match TRBD1. From germline, CDR1 is SGHRS and CDR2 YFSETQ. The CDR3 length is 15 residues. V was clipped by 1 base and J by 5 bases; unmatched bases: 5. CDR3 region: CASSLPPGQENIQYF. The DNA of the CDR3 is TGCGCCAGCAGCTTGCCCCCGGGACAGGAAAACATTCAGTACTTC.

V gene TRBV6-5 combines with J gene TRBJ2-1, with D tentatively TRBD2 (5 bases). V was trimmed by 0 bases and J by 5 bases, leaving 5 bases between them. The CDR3 has 13 amino acids. CDR1 is MNHEY, CDR2 SVGAGI, per germline. CDR3 DNA: TGTGCCAGCAGTTACTCGCGGGACAATGAGCAGTTCTTC. Residues: CASSYSRDNEQFF.

The rearrangement joins TRBV6-5 to TRBJ1-1; tentative D call: TRBD1 (5 bases). Germline V gene lookup returns CDR1 MNHEY and CDR2 SVGAGI. V shed 3 bases and J shed 3 bases, with 14 bases lying between them. The CDR3 contains 15 residues. The CDR3 nucleotides are TGTGCCAGCAGTTATTCGACAGCGGGGGACACTGAAGCTTTCTTT. Translated: CASSYSTAGDTEAFF.

This clone was recorded only once. The chain combines TRBV6-5 with TRBJ1-4; tentative D call: TRBD1 (5 bases). Trimming took 2 bases from V and 12 from J, leaving 19 bases between them. This CDR3 comprises 15 residues. CDR1 MNHEY and CDR2 SVGAGI come from the germline V gene. The CDR3 reads CASSYRKAGWEELFF. The CDR3 bases are TGTGCCAGCAGTTACAGAAAGGCAGGGTGGGAGGAACTGTTTTTT.

This chain links TRBV5-6 with TRBJ1-2, with D unresolved. Trimming took 0 bases from V and 6 from J, leaving 3 bases between them. CDR1 and CDR2 from the germline V gene are SGHDT and YYEEEE. The CDR3 runs 11 residues. The CDR3 DNA is TGTGCCAGCAGCTTGGCCCATGGCTACACCTTC. The encoded protein is CASSLAHGYTF.

In its sample, this clone was seen once. V usage is TRBV4-1 and J usage is TRBJ1-1; the match to TRBD1 covers 11 bases. Germline-derived CDR1 and CDR2 are MGHRA and YSYEKL. The CDR3 has 14 residues. Trimming took 5 bases from V and 5 from J; bases not matched to a gene: 4. The DNA for the CDR3 is TGCGCCAGCAGCTCGGACAGGGGGCGGACTGAAGCTTTCTTT. This sequence encodes CASSSDRGRTEAFF.

This rearrangement joins TRBV6-5 to TRBJ2-4; perhaps TRBD2 as D (5 bases). Trimming took 0 bases from V and 16 from J, leaving 16 bases between them. Germline V CDR1 and CDR2: MNHEY, SVGAGI. The CDR3 covers 13 residues. The CDR3 DNA follows: TGTGCCAGCAGTTACTCGAGGGCAGACCCCGTATACTTC. This sequence encodes CASSYSRADPVYF.

This chain uses TRBV13 with TRBJ2-7; 8 bases line up with TRBD1. V lost 4 bases, J lost 4 bases, and 3 bases stayed unmatched. CDR1 and CDR2 (germline): PRHDT, FYEKMQ (reference sequence). The CDR3 runs to 13 residues. The CDR3 protein is CASSSGGSYEQYF. The CDR3 DNA sequence: TGTGCCAGCAGCTCAGGGGGCTCTTACGAGCAGTACTTC.

This clone was found a few times. One end of the junction is discordant with germline, which a read error may explain. This chain joins TRBV7-7 and TRBJ2-2; D remains unclear. Germline V CDR1 and CDR2: SSHAT, FNYEAQ (reference sequence). The length of the CDR3 is 10 residues. For the CDR3, the DNA is TGTGCTAGCAGCCCCGGGGAGCTGTTTTTT. Its translation is CASSPGELFF.

A few counts support this clone. V usage is TRBV6-6 and J usage is TRBJ2-3; the match to TRBD2 covers 8 bases. The junction had 4 bases not matched to a gene; V was cut back by 5 bases and J by 0 bases. The CDR3 length is 15 residues. Germline loops: CDR1 MNHNY, CDR2 SVGAGI (reference sequence). In DNA, the CDR3 is TGTGCCAGCAGTCCGTTAGCGGGAAGCACAGATACGCAGTATTTT. It encodes CASSPLAGSTDTQYF.

The rearrangement links TRBV7-8 to TRBJ2-6; tentative D call: TRBD2 (6 bases). Deletions cut 0 bases from V and 0 bases from J, with 9 bases between. This CDR3 region has 17 residues. Germline CDR1 and CDR2: SGHVS and FQNEAQ. Here the CDR3 DNA reads TGTGCCAGCAGCTTAGCATGGCGGGACTCTGGGGCCAACGTCCTGACTTTC. Residues: CASSLAWRDSGANVLTF.

This chain links TRBV10-1 with TRBJ2-2; D uncertain. V shed 6 bases and J shed 2 bases, with 7 bases lying between them. Germline CDR1 reads WNHNN; CDR2 reads SYGVQD (reference sequence). There are 13 residues in the CDR3. The CDR3 DNA reads TGCGCCAGCAGCCCGGACAACACCGGGGAGCTGTTTTTT. It is translated as CASSPDNTGELFF.

The rearrangement links TRBV6-5 to TRBJ1-2; D gene ambiguous. The CDR3 has 13 amino acids. CDR1 and CDR2 from the germline V gene are MNHEY and SVGAGI. Trimming shortened V by 3 bases and J by 4 bases, and 9 bases separated the two germline ends. The CDR3 DNA reads TGTGCCAGCAGTTATTCGGGGAGCTATGGCTACACCTTC. The encoded protein is CASSYSGSYGYTF.

The chain links TRBV14 to TRBJ2-4; TRBD1 agrees at 7 bases. The germline gives CDR1 SGHDN, CDR2 FVKESK. CDR3 size: 17 residues. V lost 3 bases to trimming and J lost 1 base; unmatched junction nucleotides: 9. The CDR3 DNA reads TGTGCCAGCAGCCAGGAACGACAGGGTATCGCCAAAAACATTCAGTACTTC. This translates into CASSQERQGIAKNIQYF.

The chain joins TRBV15 to TRBJ2-5, with 14 bases matching TRBD2. Looked up from germline, CDR1 is LNHNV and CDR2 is YYDKDF (reference sequence). The CDR3 is 17 amino acids. Trimming took 0 bases from V and 4 from J; bases not matched to a gene: 4. The CDR3 nucleotides are TGTGCCACCAGCAGAGAGGGACTAGCGGGAGCGGGAGAGACCCAGTACTTC. Its translation: CATSREGLAGAGETQYF.

This clone was seen only once. CDR3 sequence (DNA): TGTGCAAGTCGCTACGCTCCCTACGGAAGGGGAGAGCAGTACTTC. It is translated as CASRYAPYGRGEQYF. This chain links TRBV12-2 with TRBJ2-7; the table gives TRBD1 as D, unverified against the DNA. TRBV12-2 is annotated as a pseudogene. This CDR3 comprises 15 residues.

This chain connects TRBV4-2 to TRBJ2-3; D unresolved. The V gene's germline CDR1 is LGHNA and CDR2 YNFKEQ. The CDR3 is 17 amino acids. Trimming left V 4 bases short and J 1 base short, with 18 bases between. The CDR3 loop is CASSPEPYSEGTDTQYF. Written as DNA, the CDR3 is TGTGCCAGCAGCCCTGAGCCCTACTCCGAGGGCACAGATACGCAGTATTTT.

The chain's CDR3 is CASSDGRANIQYF. CDR3 nucleotides: TGTGCCAGCAGTGACGGTCGGGCAAACATTCAGTACTTC. The V call is TRBV2, the J call TRBJ2-4; D not resolved. V was pared by 3 bases and J by 6 bases, with 9 bases between. The CDR3 extends over 13 amino acids. Per germline, CDR1 SNHLY and CDR2 FYNNEI.

The chain recombines TRBV5-5 with TRBJ2-5; 9 bases line up with TRBD2. Trimming took 0 bases from V and 11 from J; bases not matched to a gene: 8. The germline V gene has CDR1 SGHKS and CDR2 YYEKEE (reference sequence). This CDR3 has 14 residues. CDR3 sequence: CASSLASGKGEQYF. CDR3 DNA sequence: TGTGCCAGCAGCTTGGCTAGCGGGAAAGGGGAGCAGTACTTC.

V gene TRBV29-1 combines with J gene TRBJ1-1, with a tentative D call TRBD1 (5 bases). Per the germline V gene, CDR1 is SQVTM and CDR2 is ANQGSEA. The CDR3 is made up of 13 amino acids. V was pared by 4 bases and J by 8 bases, with 17 bases between. CDR3 DNA sequence: TGCAGCGTTGCAGGGACGAGAGGCAGGGAAGCTTTCTTT. This codes for CSVAGTRGREAFF.

The gene calls are TRBV19 and TRBJ2-7, with no clear D. V lost 1 base to trimming and J lost 3 bases, with 7 bases between them. The CDR3 sequence is 13 residues long. CDR1 and CDR2 from the germline V gene are LNHDA and SQIVND (reference sequence). The CDR3 DNA reads as TGTGCCAGTAGTATAGTCTACGGCTACGAGCAGTACTTC. It specifies CASSIVYGYEQYF.

The chain has TRBV11-2 and TRBJ2-5; D is ambiguous. CDR3 length: 13 residues. Germline V gives CDR1 SGHAT, CDR2 FQNNGV. The V gene lost 5 bases and the J gene lost 1 base, with 8 bases spanning the gap. In DNA, the CDR3 is TGTGCCAGCAGCCCGAACCTCCAAGAGACCCAGTACTTC. Encoded protein: CASSPNLQETQYF.

The genes are TRBV9 and TRBJ1-2; 7 bases fit TRBD1. V shed 10 bases, J shed 6 bases, and the junction held 6 bases outside the gene matches. Germline values: CDR1 SGDLS, CDR2 YYNGEE. This CDR3 contains 11 residues. This CDR3 is CAGDRSHGYTF. Here the CDR3 DNA reads TGTGCCGGGGACAGAAGCCATGGCTACACCTTC.